A selection of T cell receptor beta chains follows, all from one sample in a study of CD8 T cells in ankylosing spondylitis. TCRdb re-called the 5' RACE reads with MiXCR, one entry per CDR3 protein. The sample lists some 340,000 distinct CDR3 sequences, over 12% seen once, with around 1% in the top ten. What was sequenced was blood, either unsorted or a sorted T cell fraction (not recorded which). The receptors shown here come from a male donor with ankylosing spondylitis or in good health (not recorded which). Both conserved end residues are part of each CDR3. A D gene is named only where the DNA matches it firmly. Size values are once, few and many counts, or a class for expanded clones, and some rows have none.

d_call	j_call	v_call	clone_size	cdr3_nt	cdr3_aa
NA	TRBJ2-2	TRBV10-2	few	TGCGCCAGCAGTGTGAAAAACACCGGGGAGCTGTTTTTT	CASSVKNTGELFF
TRBD1	TRBJ1-4	TRBV7-9	many	TGTGCCAGCAGCCGTGGACAGGGGGCGCGACTGGGAGAAAAACTGTTTTTT	CASSRGQGARLGEKLFF
TRBD2	TRBJ2-5	TRBV15	NA	TGTGCCACCAGCAGAGATCCCCGGGGGGGGGAGACCCAGTACTTC	CATSRDPRGGETQYF
NA	TRBJ1-1	TRBV12-3/TRBV12-4	many	TGTGCCAGCAGTTTCCAGGGAGGGCGGACTGAAGCTTTCTTT	CASSFQGGRTEAFF
NA	TRBJ1-1	TRBV18	many	TGTGCCAGCTCACAAGACACTGAAGCTTTCTTT	CASSQDTEAFF
NA	TRBJ1-2	TRBV3-1	NA	TGTGCCAGCAGCCGGGGACTTGCTGGCTACACCTTC	CASSRGLAGYTF
TRBD2	TRBJ2-1	TRBV4-1	NA	TGCGCCAGCAGCCAAGATGGGAGACTAGCGGGGCCTAGCTCCTACAATGAGCAGTTCTTC	CASSQDGRLAGPSSYNEQFF
NA	TRBJ2-7	TRBV15	few	TGTGCCACCACCCCGGTGGGAGCCTCGTACGAGCAGTACTTC	CATTPVGASYEQYF
NA	TRBJ1-4	TRBV12-3/TRBV12-4	many	TGTGCCAGCAGCCCGGGACTTTCGGAGGGAGAAAAACTGTTTTTT	CASSPGLSEGEKLFF
TRBD2	TRBJ2-3	TRBV2	NA	TGTGCCAGCAGTGAACCGGTAGCGGGGGAGGAGGATACGCAGTATTTT	CASSEPVAGEEDTQYF
TRBD1	TRBJ2-4	TRBV7-8	few	TGTGCCAGCAGCTTAGTAGGGACAGGGGGGAACATTCAGTACTTC	CASSLVGTGGNIQYF
NA	TRBJ2-3	TRBV3-1	NA	TGTGCCAGCAGCCAACGCAGTTTGAGCACAGATACGCAGTATTTT	CASSQRSLSTDTQYF
TRBD1	TRBJ2-7	TRBV6-1	NA	TGTGCCAGCAGCTTCCGGGACAGGGCCCCCTACGAGCAGTACTTC	CASSFRDRAPYEQYF
NA	TRBJ2-5	TRBV18	many	TGTGCCAGCTCACCACCGGCGGAGTCAGGGTGGTACCAAGAGACCCAGTACTTC	CASSPPAESGWYQETQYF
NA	TRBJ1-2	TRBV5-1	NA	TGCGCCAGCAGCTTAACAGGCCCTAACTATGGCTACACCTTC	CASSLTGPNYGYTF
TRBD2	TRBJ2-1	TRBV5-1	many	TGCGCCAGCAGCTTGGTAATAGCGGGGGGCACGTACAATGAGCAGTTCTTC	CASSLVIAGGTYNEQFF
NA	TRBJ1-5	TRBV12-3/TRBV12-4	few	TGTGCCAGCAGGGGGGGGGCCAATAATCAGCCCCAGCATTTT	CASRGGANNQPQHF
NA	TRBJ2-2	TRBV10-3	few	TGTGCCATCAGTGAATGGGGCCCCGGTGGCGGGGAGCTGTTTTTT	CAISEWGPGGGELFF
NA	TRBJ2-5	TRBV30	NA	TGTGCCTGGATTTCGGACGGGAATCAAGAGACCCAGTACTTC	CAWISDGNQETQYF
NA	TRBJ1-2	TRBV2	NA	TGTGCCAGCAGTCAACAGAGTAACTATGGCTACACCTTC	CASSQQSNYGYTF
TRBD1	TRBJ2-5	TRBV12-3/TRBV12-4	few	TGTGCCAGCAGTCGTCCGGGACAGGGGGTAGAGACCCAGTACTTC	CASSRPGQGVETQYF
TRBD1	TRBJ2-7	TRBV10-2	NA	TGCGCCAGCAGTGTCCGCCCGGGACAGGGTTACGAGCAGTACTTC	CASSVRPGQGYEQYF
NA	TRBJ2-5	TRBV4-2	NA	TGTGCCAGCAGCCAGAACCCAGGGGGAGGGAGCCAAGAGACCCAGTACTTC	CASSQNPGGGSQETQYF
TRBD1	TRBJ2-7	TRBV6-1	NA	TGTGCCAGCACCGAAGGGCCAGGGGGATACTACGAGCAGTACTTC	CASTEGPGGYYEQYF
NA	TRBJ2-3	TRBV7-9	NA	TGTGCCAGCAGCTTAGGTGGCGTTGGTGATACGCAGTATTTT	CASSLGGVGDTQYF
TRBD2	TRBJ2-1	TRBV4-1	many	TGCGCCAGCAGCCAAGACCCCGCCAGGACTAGTTCGGATGAGCAGTTCTTC	CASSQDPARTSSDEQFF
NA	TRBJ1-6	TRBV6-1	NA	TGTGCCAGCAGGTGGAAGAGCTCCTATAATTCACCCCTCCACTTT	CASRWKSSYNSPLHF
TRBD1	TRBJ2-5	TRBV7-8	few	TGTGCCAGCAGCTTCGGACAGGGCGTAGGGACCCAGTACTTC	CASSFGQGVGTQYF
NA	TRBJ2-1	TRBV10-3	NA	TGTGCCATCAGTGAAGAGGGAGGTGGCGATGAGCAGTTCTTC	CAISEEGGGDEQFF
NA	TRBJ2-1	TRBV11-3	NA	TGTGCCAGCAGCTTAGATGGATCGGGAGCTGAGTTCTTC	CASSLDGSGAEFF
TRBD2	TRBJ2-1	TRBV10-3	NA	TGTGCTGCGTGGAGCGGGGGGGCCAATGAGCAGTTCTTC	CAAWSGGANEQFF
NA	TRBJ1-6	TRBV7-2	NA	TGTGCCAGCAGCTTAGGGGTGGGGGGTTATTCACCCCTCCACTTT	CASSLGVGGYSPLHF
TRBD2	TRBJ2-1	TRBV20-1	NA	TGCAGTGTTAACCCCGGGACTAGTTCCTACAATGAGCAGTTCTTC	CSVNPGTSSYNEQFF
TRBD2	TRBJ2-5	TRBV24-1	NA	TGTGCCACCAGTGATTTGACGGCTAGCGGGTGCCAAGAGACCCAGTACTTC	CATSDLTASGCQETQYF
NA	TRBJ1-1	TRBV6-1	NA	TGTGCCAGCATGAGGCAGAACACTGAAGCTTTCTTT	CASMRQNTEAFF
NA	TRBJ2-7	TRBV3-1	few	TGTGCCAGCAGCCAAGATTCAGCTAGCGAGCAGTACTTC	CASSQDSASEQYF
NA	TRBJ2-1	TRBV5-5	few	TGTGCCAGCAGCTTCGGATTTCGGGGTGGCGATGAGCAGTTCTTC	CASSFGFRGGDEQFF
NA	TRBJ2-1	TRBV2	NA	TGTGCCAGCAGTGAAAGGATCACCAATGAGCAGTTCTTC	CASSERITNEQFF
NA	TRBJ2-2	TRBV15	many	TGTGCCACCAGCAGGGGCAGGGACACCGGGGAGCTGTTTTTT	CATSRGRDTGELFF
NA	TRBJ2-7	TRBV7-9	few	TGTGCCAGCAGCGGGGGCAGGGAGTCCTACGAGCAGTACTTC	CASSGGRESYEQYF
NA	TRBJ2-1	TRBV11-2	NA	TGTGCCAGCAGCCCCGAGGGGAGAGGGTCCTACAATGAGCAGTTCTTC	CASSPEGRGSYNEQFF
TRBD2	TRBJ2-3	TRBV12-3/TRBV12-4	few	TGTGCCAGCAGTTTACTAGCGGGGTACACAGATACGCAGTATTTT	CASSLLAGYTDTQYF
NA	TRBJ2-5	TRBV3-1	few	TGTGCCAGCAGCCAAGGGACTCAGACCCAGTACTTC	CASSQGTQTQYF
NA	TRBJ1-2	TRBV7-9	few	TGTGCCAGCAGCTTAAACGGGGGAGACTATGGCTACACCTTC	CASSLNGGDYGYTF
NA	TRBJ2-2	TRBV3-1	NA	TGTGCCAGCAGCTCTCCTCGTGCAACTAGTGGGACCGGGGAGCTGTTTTTT	CASSSPRATSGTGELFF
TRBD2	TRBJ2-2	TRBV20-1	many	TGCAGTGCCTCTGGCGGGAGGGTTGACGGGGAGCTGTTTTTT	CSASGGRVDGELFF
NA	TRBJ2-4	TRBV5-1	few	TGCGCCAGCAGCTTGGAAGCTAGCGGGACAGGTCTAGCCAAAAACATTCAGTACTTC	CASSLEASGTGLAKNIQYF
NA	TRBJ2-5	TRBV20-1	NA	TGCAGTGTAGGGGGACAAGAGACCCAGTACTTC	CSVGGQETQYF
TRBD1	TRBJ2-1	TRBV10-1	NA	TGCGCCAGCAGTGAGTCGAGGCAGGGGGCGATTGAGCAGTTCTTC	CASSESRQGAIEQFF
NA	TRBJ2-2	TRBV9	NA	TGTGCCAGCAGCGTAGGGGTAGGGGAGTGGAGGACCGGGGAGCTGTTTTTT	CASSVGVGEWRTGELFF
NA	TRBJ2-2	TRBV4-1	NA	TGCGCCAGCAGCCAAGATGGGGCGCACCTAAATACCGGGGAGCTGTTTTTT	CASSQDGAHLNTGELFF
NA	TRBJ1-2	TRBV20-1	NA	TGCAGTGCTTTTGACAGGACACACTATGGCTACACCTTC	CSAFDRTHYGYTF
TRBD1	TRBJ2-3	TRBV7-2	NA	TGTGCCAGCAGCTTATTCCCCGGGACAGGCACAGATACGCAGTATTTT	CASSLFPGTGTDTQYF